A selection of T cell receptor beta chains follows, all from one sample in a study of CD8+ T cells in alopecia areata. The table came from immunoSEQ multiplex PCR; TCRdb's copy has only in-frame clones and leaves some out. The sample holds 150,000 to 200,000 clones, 60% seen once. Sequencing was performed on CD4+ T cells sorted from blood, taken at week 24, from a patient treated with tofacitinib. Every receptor here comes from a human donor with alopecia areata. CDR3s include the opening cysteine and the closing phenylalanine or tryptophan. D genes are given only for firm matches. Part of the rows lack a size; the others show once, few, many or a class for expanded clones.

d_call	clone_size	j_call	v_call	cdr3_aa
TRBD1	many	TRBJ1-6	TRBV11-1	CASNRDSSYNSPLHF
-	-	TRBJ2-5	TRBV2	CASRETGYETQYF
-	-	TRBJ2-5	TRBV2	CASRLRETQYF
TRBD2	-	TRBJ2-1	TRBV29-1	CSVHYILAGGPNEQFF
-	-	TRBJ2-6	TRBV29-1	CSVERPGANVLTF
-	-	TRBJ2-3	TRBV29-1	CSVDARTDTQYF
TRBD1	once	TRBJ1-2	TRBV9	CASSVVTGDSDGYTF
TRBD1	-	TRBJ2-1	TRBV30	CAWNVDRGYNEQFF
-	many	TRBJ2-6	TRBV4-3	CASRPAGLGANVLTF
-	-	TRBJ1-1	TRBV29-1	CSSVVQPTMNTEAFF
-	-	TRBJ1-6	TRBV30	CAWRPGDNSPLHF
-	-	TRBJ1-4	TRBV29-1	CSAVTETNEKLFF
-	-	TRBJ2-3	TRBV29-1	CSVEWESTDTQYF
-	-	TRBJ2-1	TRBV5-4	CASIPPGSSYNEQFF
TRBD2	-	TRBJ2-1	TRBV29-1	CSVVTYPGGLRGEQFF
TRBD2	-	TRBJ2-6	TRBV5-1	CASSPRGGGSGANVLTF
TRBD2	-	TRBJ2-1	TRBV5-6	CASSLGTSVYNEQFF